This TCR beta chain emerged from a study of identical twins (TCRdb year 2016). The study in broad terms: TCR alpha and beta repertoires from monozygotic twins, unrelated adults of various ages and cord blood were deep-sequenced to test whether fetal clonotypes persist. To rule out contamination, the twin experiments were replicated at different times with different library preparation protocols. General conclusions and limits of the study: Conclusions relied on cross-sectional statistical analysis, since the same donors could not be followed over many years. Zero-insertion analyses could be partly confounded by invariant T cells such as MAIT and iNKT, though diverse VJ usage argued against such confounding for most clonotypes. The excess sharing between twins in beta out-of-frame sequences was weaker because fewer shared sequences reduced the signal-to-noise ratio. In monozygotic twins, out-of-frame TCR alpha sharing was systematically underestimated by recombination models, although the models agreed with sharing between unrelated individuals. Compared with coincidental sharing between unrelated individuals, an excess of low generation-probability sequences was observed among out-of-frame TCR alpha sequences shared between twins. Abundant cord blood beta clonotypes had fewer insertions, young adult naive repertoires showed a similar but weaker trend, and memory repertoires showed no such trend.

This clonotype was found a few times. No antigen is known for it. No much larger clonotype is one base removed from it; base qualities were not supplied. Libraries were made using 5' RACE. These reads were obtained on an Illumina HiSeq 2000. Template switching introduced a universal primer binding site; the final cDNA contained a unique molecular identifier, enabling accurate counting of TCR cDNA molecules. Specific primers in the conserved constant-segment region were used to synthesize first-strand cDNA for TCR alpha and beta chains. To control for contamination, every cDNA library was double barcoded, receiving both a SMART-Mk sample barcode and Illumina barcodes. TruSeq adapter sequences along with Illumina sample barcodes were introduced in two successive PCR steps. The Illumina HiSeq platform was used with custom primers to sequence TCR alpha and beta cDNA libraries. In the source study's methods: Unique molecular identifiers were extracted from raw reads with MiGEC, and CDR3 positions were determined with MiXCR. Recombination models were inferred per individual with the repgenHMM and IGoR tools using an EM algorithm. The analysis of shared clonotypes was done with the tcR package in R, with sharing normalized by the product of cloneset sizes. To study raw recombination free of thymic and clonal selection effects, out-of-frame nonproductive sequences were analyzed. Using fastp trimming at Q25 and MiXCR clonotype assembly, TCRdb reanalyzed the public sequencing data and kept in-frame beta chains. Every entry covers one CDR3 protein and lists the most common genes and DNA from its rows. These V and J calls derive from TCRdb rather than the authors' analysis. The sample table shows 500,000 to 650,000 distinct CDR3 sequences, and more than 20% are seen once. Roughly 0.5% of the sample comes from the top ten.

CDR1 and CDR2 were assigned from the germline V gene as SGHRS and YFSETQ. V is pared back by 3 bases and J by 5 bases, with 23 bases lying between the germline termini. There are 17 amino acids in the CDR3, from cysteine to phenylalanine inclusive. The DNA shown is the 51-base CDR3, in frame from base 1. All donors were healthy Caucasians. The twin cohort comprised three pairs of female monozygotic twins, all aged roughly 18 to 29 years. CD4+ and CD8+ T cell populations were isolated with positive isolation kits from Invitrogen. The same data also went into a second study, on yellow fever vaccine responses in identical twins. From the second report: According to the authors, the vaccine-induced T cell response in identical twins seemed to be partly convergent and partly specific to each individual. The study precisely tracked vaccine-responding T cell clones in identical twins.

This TCR came from a woman under 30 in good health. The material sequenced was CD4+ T cells sorted from blood. The rearranged segments are TRBV5-1 and TRBJ1-1; TRBD1 is a weak D gene call, 5 bases matching. The DNA reads as follows: TGCGCCAGCAGCTCCGATCACCGGGACTCACAGAGGACTGAAGCTTTCTTT. Protein translation: CASSSDHRDSQRTEAFF.